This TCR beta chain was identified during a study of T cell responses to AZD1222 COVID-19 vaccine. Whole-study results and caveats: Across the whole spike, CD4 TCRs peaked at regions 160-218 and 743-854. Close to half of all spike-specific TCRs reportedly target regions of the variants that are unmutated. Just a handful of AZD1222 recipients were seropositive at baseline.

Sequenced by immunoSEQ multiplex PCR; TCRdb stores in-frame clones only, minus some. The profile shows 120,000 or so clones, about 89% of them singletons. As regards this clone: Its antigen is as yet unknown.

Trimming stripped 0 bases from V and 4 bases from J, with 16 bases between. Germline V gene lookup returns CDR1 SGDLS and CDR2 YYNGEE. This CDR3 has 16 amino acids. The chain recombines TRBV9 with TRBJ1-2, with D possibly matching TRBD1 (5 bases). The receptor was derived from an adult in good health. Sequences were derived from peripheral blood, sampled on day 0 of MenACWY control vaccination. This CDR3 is CASSVDGRVGPYGYTF. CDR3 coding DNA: TGTGCCAGCAGCGTAGACGGCAGGGTGGGCCCCTATGGCTACACCTTC.